This T cell receptor beta chain was documented in a study of blood T cell repertoires in COVID-19. Across the whole study: Spain, Italy and the United States supplied samples that represented acute and convalescent COVID-19. PBMCs, B-cell-depleted T cells, or T cells were the source of the cDNA or gDNA that made up the material.

Assay: immunoSEQ multiplex PCR; the TCRdb copy retains only in-frame clones and omits some. The data hold about 320,000 clones, with about 87% observed a single time. Participant-given clinical history determined each cohort assignment. Recovery among Cohort 3 donors was established by two negative PCRs, clearance, or symptom resolution. Germline V gene lookup returns CDR1 MDHEN and CDR2 SYDVKM. Losses at the gene ends were 4 bases for V and 3 bases for J; bases not matched to a gene: 5. CDR3 size: 14 residues. The chain couples TRBV28 to TRBJ1-2; 7 bases fit TRBD1. The source of this sequence is a woman aged 18-35 years who had recovered from COVID-19. The sample was PBMCs or T cells enriched from blood (not recorded which). The CDR3 loop reads CASSWVGGDYGYTF. The DNA of the CDR3 is TGTGCCAGCAGTTGGGTAGGGGGCGACTATGGCTACACCTTC.